What follows are 27 T cell receptor beta chains derived from one specimen sequenced in a study of blood T cell repertoires in COVID-19. TCRdb's copy holds only in-frame clones and misses some; the assay was immunoSEQ multiplex PCR. The repertoire includes some 120,000 clones, more than 75% of them detected once, and 1.5% sits in the top ten. The sequenced sample was peripheral blood. These receptors came from a human donor in a cohort sampled during active COVID-19.

V is TRBV7-6 and J is TRBJ2-1, with 8 positions matching TRBD2. CDR3 length: 17 residues. Germline V gene sequence: CDR1 SGHVS, CDR2 FNYEAQ. The V segment lost 1 base and the J segment 10 bases; nucleotides outside the gene matches: 15. Here the CDR3 DNA reads TGTGCCAGCAGCTTAGAAGCAGGGACTAGTAGGGGGGAGGAGCAGTTCTTC. Its protein product is CASSLEAGTSRGEEQFF.

This clone has just one count. In nucleotides, the CDR3 is TGCAGCGTTGAAGGAGCGGGGGCCACCGGGGAGCTGTTTTTT. Its protein is CSVEGAGATGELFF. V gene TRBV29-1 combines with J gene TRBJ2-2; 8 bases line up with TRBD2. CDR3 size: 14 residues. CDR1 is SQVTM and CDR2 is ANQGSEA in the germline V gene. Unmatched junction bases numbered 2, after V lost 1 base and J lost 4 bases.

This clone has a handful of counts. J is TRBJ2-4 and V is TRBV4-1; possible D gene TRBD1, 6 bases. Germline loops: CDR1 MGHRA, CDR2 YSYEKL. V was trimmed by 0 bases and J by 0 bases, leaving 9 bases between them. The CDR3 spans 16 residues. In DNA, the CDR3 is TGCGCCAGCAGCCAAGAGTGGGGACAAGCCAAAAACATTCAGTACTTC. It codes for CASSQEWGQAKNIQYF.

The chain combines TRBV19 with TRBJ1-6; 7 bases are shared with TRBD1. Germline assignment: CDR1 LNHDA and CDR2 SQIVND (reference sequence). V gave up 7 bases and J gave up 7 bases; unmatched junction bases: 4. The CDR3 spans 13 residues. As DNA, the CDR3 is TGTGCCAGTACCACAGGGGTGAATTCACCCCTCCACTTT. This codes for CASTTGVNSPLHF.

The CDR3 nucleotides are TGTGCCAGCAGCCCGGGGACTAGCGGAGAGACCCAGTACTTC. It codes for CASSPGTSGETQYF. The V gene is TRBV7-9, the J gene TRBJ2-5, with 11 bases matching TRBD2. The CDR3 is 14 amino acids. Trimming at V came to 5 bases and at J to 4 bases, leaving 3 bases not matched to a gene. Germline V gives CDR1 SEHNR, CDR2 FQNEAQ (reference sequence).

The rearrangement links TRBV4-1 to TRBJ2-3; D gene ambiguous. The CDR3 consists of 13 residues. V lost 9 bases, J lost 4 bases, and 14 bases lay in between. Germline V lookup: CDR1 MGHRA, CDR2 YSYEKL. The DNA for the CDR3 is TGCGCCAGTTCTCATCGAACGGCAGATACGCAGTATTTT. Residues: CASSHRTADTQYF.

This sequence joins TRBV6-5 and TRBJ2-7; the match to TRBD1 covers 7 bases. Germline-derived CDR1 and CDR2 are MNHEY and SVGAGI. There are 14 residues in the CDR3. After removal of 2 bases from V and 5 bases from J, the junction contained 6 bases not matched to a gene. DNA for the CDR3: TGTGCCAGCAGTTACGGCGACAGGGAAGACGAGCAGTACTTC. This sequence encodes CASSYGDREDEQYF.

The rearrangement joins TRBV7-2 to TRBJ2-1; 9 nucleotides match TRBD2. Germline V gene lookup returns CDR1 SGHTA and CDR2 FQGNSA. J lost 7 bases, V lost 7 bases, and 8 bases had no gene match. The CDR3 sequence is 14 residues long. CDR3 loop: CASTLGLAQNEQFF. The DNA of the CDR3 is TGTGCCAGCACCCTCGGACTAGCGCAAAATGAGCAGTTCTTC.

CDR3 amino acids: CASAAGDNYEQYF. For the CDR3, the DNA is TGTGCCAGCGCCGCGGGGGACAACTACGAGCAGTACTTC. The rearrangement joins TRBV19 to TRBJ2-7; D is perhaps TRBD2 (7 bases). V gave up 9 bases and J gave up 3 bases, with 15 bases separating them. From germline, CDR1 is LNHDA and CDR2 SQIVND (reference sequence). The CDR3 spans 13 residues.

This chain links TRBV10-1 with TRBJ2-3, with TRBD2 matching over 10 bases. Germline V gene data show CDR1 as WNHNN and CDR2 as SYGVQD (reference sequence). The V and J ends lost 5 bases and 3 bases, in that order; junction bases with no gene match: 8. This CDR3 has 16 residues. The CDR3, as DNA: TGCGCCAGCAGTAGGGCTAGCGGGAGCGTAACAGATACGCAGTATTTT. Amino acid sequence: CASSRASGSVTDTQYF.

The CDR3, as DNA: TGTGCCAGCAGAAGGTCGCGGGACTTCTACAATGAGCAGTTCTTC. It is translated as CASRRSRDFYNEQFF. The chain combines TRBV6-5 with TRBJ2-1; tentative D call: TRBD2 (6 bases). The length of the CDR3 is 15 residues. Germline V gives CDR1 MNHEY, CDR2 SVGAGI. V gave up 6 bases and J gave up 3 bases, with 15 bases separating them.

The gene calls are TRBV6-5 and TRBJ2-7; D may be TRBD2 (6 bases). The CDR3 covers 15 residues. Per germline, CDR1 MNHEY and CDR2 SVGAGI. V was cut by 0 bases and J by 3 bases, with 12 bases left in between. The CDR3 loop reads CASSYSRRVDYEQYF. The CDR3 DNA reads TGTGCCAGCAGTTACTCCCGGAGGGTCGACTACGAGCAGTACTTC.

The rearrangement joins TRBV28 to TRBJ2-1; no clear D. Germline assignment: CDR1 MDHEN and CDR2 SYDVKM. V lost 6 bases and J 6 bases, leaving 9 bases between the germline ends. The length of the CDR3 is 12 residues. The CDR3 nucleotides are TGTGCCAGCAGACCTCGGAGCAATGAGCAGTTCTTC. It encodes CASRPRSNEQFF.

The V call is TRBV6-1, the J call TRBJ1-2; weak D call: TRBD1 (5 bases). V was trimmed by 2 bases and J by 4 bases, leaving 17 bases between them. The CDR3 has 16 amino acids. Germline CDR1 and CDR2: MNHNS and SASEGT. The CDR3 loop is CASSETMGRGGYGYTF. Here the CDR3 DNA reads TGTGCCAGCAGTGAAACTATGGGAAGGGGCGGCTATGGCTACACCTTC.

V gene TRBV5-1 combines with J gene TRBJ2-1, with D perhaps TRBD2 (6 bases). The CDR3 spans 15 residues. Trimming left V 5 bases short and J 7 bases short, with 19 bases between. The germline V gene has CDR1 SGHRS and CDR2 YFSETQ. DNA of the CDR3: TGCGCCAGCAGAATAAGCGGGTCCCTTTGGAATGAGCAGTTCTTC. Its translation is CASRISGSLWNEQFF.

J is TRBJ2-3 and V is TRBV25-1, with 10 bases lining up with TRBD2. Germline V gives CDR1 MGHDK, CDR2 SYGVNS. J was trimmed by 4 bases and V by 1 base; bases with no gene match: 8. This CDR3 is 17 amino acids long. The CDR3 region is CASSESRTSGGADTQYF. Here the CDR3 DNA reads TGTGCCAGCAGTGAATCAAGGACTAGCGGAGGGGCAGATACGCAGTATTTT.

The chain is built from TRBV18 and TRBJ1-2; D perhaps matches TRBD1 (5 bases). CDR3 size: 13 residues. V dropped 3 bases and J dropped 10 bases, with 15 bases sitting between them. Per the germline V gene, CDR1 is KGHSH and CDR2 is LQKENI. CDR3 in amino acids: CASSPGGTGDYTF. The CDR3, as DNA: TGTGCCAGCTCACCGGGGGGGACCGGCGACTACACCTTC. Drawing the rest from reference TRBV18 and TRBJ1-2, the complete variable domain is NAGVMQNPRHLVRRRGQEARLRCSPMKGHSHVYWYRQLPEEGLKFMVYLQKENIIDESGMPKERFSAEFPKEGPSILRIQQVVRGDSAAYFCASSPGGTGDYTFGSGTRLTVV.

The V call is TRBV27, the J call TRBJ2-5; 8 nucleotides align to TRBD2. With V trimmed by 8 bases and J by 4 bases, 12 bases remained unmatched. The germline gives CDR1 MNHEY, CDR2 SMNVEV (reference sequence). The CDR3 length is 15 residues. The CDR3, as DNA: TGTGCCAGCTCCTCGTGGACTAGCTTTCGAGAGACCCAGTACTTC. Residues: CASSSWTSFRETQYF.

V usage is TRBV3-1 (or the pseudogene TRBV3-2) and J usage is TRBJ2-1; D perhaps matches TRBD1 (5 bases). The V gene's germline CDR1 is LGHDT and CDR2 YNNKEL (reference sequence). The CDR3 loop spans 11 amino acids. Trimming cost V 4 bases and J 10 bases, with 8 bases left between them. CDR3 coding DNA: TGTGCCAGCAGCCTTCGACAGGAGCAGTTCTTC. Translated: CASSLRQEQFF.

The chain combines TRBV28 with TRBJ1-4; D gene unclear. The length of the CDR3 is 12 residues. Trimming removed 2 bases at V and 16 bases at J, with 14 bases between. Germline lookup yields CDR1 MDHEN and CDR2 SYDVKM. The CDR3 coding sequence is TGTGCCAGCAGTTTAGGCCGGGAGACGCAGTTTTTT. Translation gives CASSLGRETQFF.

CDR3 nucleotides: TGCAGTGCTAGACAGGGACTTTACTACACCTTC. As protein: CSARQGLYYTF. This chain links TRBV20-1 with TRBJ1-2, with a tentative D call TRBD1 (5 bases). From germline, CDR1 is DFQATT and CDR2 SNEGSKA (reference sequence). The ends were cut back, 2 bases at V and 10 bases at J, with 11 bases in the middle. The CDR3 runs 11 residues.

This chain joins TRBV18 and TRBJ2-1, with D perhaps TRBD2 (5 bases). Germline loops: CDR1 KGHSH, CDR2 LQKENI. The V gene lost 1 base and the J gene lost 6 bases, with 16 bases spanning the gap. This CDR3 spans 16 amino acids. For the CDR3, the DNA is TGTGCCAGCTCACCACAGGGAGTTGTATGGGTCAATGAGCAGTTCTTC. It codes for CASSPQGVVWVNEQFF.

This clone appeared once. This chain uses TRBV7-2 with TRBJ1-5, with D hard to call. The V and J ends lost 1 base and 4 bases respectively, with 11 bases between them. The CDR3 totals 15 residues. Germline loops: CDR1 SGHTA, CDR2 FQGNSA. This chain's CDR3 is CASSLGSRENQPQHF. The CDR3 DNA reads as TGTGCCAGCAGCTTAGGGTCAAGGGAGAATCAGCCCCAGCATTTT.

The sample holds a few counts of this clone. The rearrangement uses TRBV11-2 and TRBJ1-4; 9 nucleotides match TRBD1. Germline CDR1 is SGHAT and CDR2 is FQNNGV. With V trimmed by 5 bases and J by 14 bases, 9 bases remained unmatched. The CDR3 contains 13 residues. CDR3: CASSPGTGTVLFF. Written as DNA, the CDR3 is TGTGCCAGCAGCCCCGGGACAGGGACTGTGCTGTTTTTT.

The rearrangement joins TRBV19 to TRBJ2-3; TRBD2 aligns across 10 bases. This CDR3 has 18 amino acids. Looked up from germline, CDR1 is LNHDA and CDR2 is SQIVND (reference sequence). V trimming: 5 bases; J trimming: 5 bases; junction bases outside the gene matches: 16. The DNA of the CDR3 is TGTGCCAGTAGTCCTCGGGCAACCCAGCGGGGGGGTCAAGATACGCAGTATTTT. The encoded protein is CASSPRATQRGGQDTQYF.

This clone turned up a few times. The chain combines TRBV4-1 with TRBJ1-2; D is undetermined. V was trimmed by 1 base and J by 4 bases, leaving 13 bases between them. The CDR3 has 15 amino acids. The germline gives CDR1 MGHRA, CDR2 YSYEKL. CDR3 sequence: CASSQGPEGSYGYTF. DNA of the CDR3: TGCGCCAGCAGCCAAGGTCCGGAGGGTTCCTATGGCTACACCTTC.

The genes are TRBV25-1 and TRBJ2-7, with TRBD2 identical over 13 bases. The germline CDR1 and CDR2 sequences are MGHDK and SYGVNS. This CDR3 spans 14 amino acids. Trimming took 1 base from V and 6 from J; bases not matched to a gene: 0. The CDR3 nucleotides read TGTGCCAGCAGTGAATGGACTAGCGGGAGCGAGCAGTACTTC. Translation: CASSEWTSGSEQYF.